The 14 T cell receptor beta chains below were found in one sample sequenced in a study of blood T cell repertoires in COVID-19. TCRdb keeps only in-frame clones here, not all; method: immunoSEQ multiplex PCR. The sample carries some 300,000 clones, over 75% recorded once. Sequenced sample: PBMCs or T cells enriched from blood (not recorded which). The receptor source for this set is a man aged 25-40 years who had recovered from COVID-19.

The gene calls are TRBV5-4 and TRBJ2-2, with 12 bases fitting TRBD2. The CDR3 runs to 16 residues. Per the germline V gene, CDR1 is SGHNT and CDR2 is YYREEE (reference sequence). V shed 2 bases, J shed 4 bases, and the junction held 3 bases outside the gene matches. CDR3 region: CASSLSGLAGTGELFF. CDR3 DNA sequence: TGTGCCAGCAGCTTATCGGGACTAGCGGGCACCGGGGAGCTGTTTTTT.

The chain uses TRBV5-5 and TRBJ2-7; D is possibly TRBD1 (5 bases). In germline, CDR1 is SGHKS, CDR2 YYEKEE (reference sequence). V lost 6 bases, J lost 0 bases, and 22 bases lay in between. The CDR3 sequence is 17 residues long. CDR3 sequence (DNA): TGTGCCAGCAATCCTAGGTACAGGACGGCGAGCTCCTACGAGCAGTACTTC. Translating gives CASNPRYRTASSYEQYF.

The chain is built from TRBV6-5 and TRBJ2-7; a weak D match, TRBD1 (5 bases). Germline CDR1 and CDR2: MNHEY and SVGAGI. V shed 7 bases and J shed 2 bases, with 12 bases lying between them. The CDR3 extends over 13 amino acids. In nucleotides, the CDR3 is TGTGCCAGCAAATCCAGGGCCACCTACGAGCAGTACTTC. Translating it yields CASKSRATYEQYF.

CDR3 loop: CASSSTGYLTGELFF. Here the CDR3 DNA reads TGCGCCAGCAGCTCAACAGGGTATCTAACCGGGGAGCTGTTTTTT. The V gene is TRBV5-1, the J gene TRBJ2-2, with D perhaps TRBD1 (6 bases). Per the germline V gene, CDR1 is SGHRS and CDR2 is YFSETQ. The CDR3 is made up of 15 amino acids. Deletions cut 3 bases from V and 5 bases from J, with 14 bases between.

In its sample, this clone was seen once. The chain couples TRBV5-1 to TRBJ1-1; possibly TRBD1 for D (5 bases). The CDR3 length is 15 residues. V was clipped by 1 base and J by 1 base, with 11 bases between them. CDR1 is SGHRS and CDR2 is YFSETQ in the germline V gene. CDR3 loop: CASSLNAGSNTEAFF. The CDR3 nucleotides read TGCGCCAGCAGCTTGAATGCAGGGTCGAACACTGAAGCTTTCTTT.

The chain uses TRBV18 and TRBJ2-7, with 9 bases matching TRBD1. The CDR3 runs 12 residues. Germline V gene lookup returns CDR1 KGHSH and CDR2 LQKENI. The trim removed 5 bases at V and 5 bases at J, leaving 1 base unmatched. The CDR3 nucleotides read TGTGCCAGCTCAAGACAGGGGGACGAGCAGTACTTC. Its protein product is CASSRQGDEQYF.

In this sample, this clone turned up a few times. V is TRBV19 and J is TRBJ1-6; 9 nucleotides agree with TRBD1. CDR1 and CDR2 from the germline V gene are LNHDA and SQIVND (reference sequence). Unmatched junction bases numbered 2, after V lost 4 bases and J lost 4 bases. CDR3 size: 15 residues. The CDR3 loop is CASSRDREYNSPLHF. The CDR3 DNA follows: TGTGCCAGTAGTAGGGACAGGGAATATAATTCACCCCTCCACTTT.

This rearrangement joins TRBV5-1 to TRBJ2-3; maybe TRBD2 (5 bases). Trimming took 2 bases from V and 2 from J, leaving 9 bases between them. There are 14 residues in the CDR3. Per the germline V gene, CDR1 is SGHRS and CDR2 is YFSETQ. The CDR3 coding sequence is TGCGCCAGCAGCTTACGGACTTACACAGATACGCAGTATTTT. Translating gives CASSLRTYTDTQYF.

This rearrangement joins TRBV30 to TRBJ1-2, with no clear D. Trimming stripped 2 bases from V and 4 bases from J, with 8 bases between. The CDR3 spans 12 residues. Germline CDR1 GTSNPN, CDR2 SVGIG (reference sequence). For the CDR3, the DNA is TGTGCCTGGAGTATAGGAGCCTATGGCTACACCTTC. Translated: CAWSIGAYGYTF. The variable domain in full, with the rest retrieved from reference TRBV30 and TRBJ1-2, is SQTIHQWPATLVQPVGSPLSLECTVEGTSNPNLYWYRQAAGRGLQLLFYSVGIGQISSEVPQNLSASRPQDRQFILSSKKLLLSDSGFYLCAWSIGAYGYTFGSGTRLTVV.

The chain couples TRBV19 to TRBJ1-5; TRBD1 is a possible D gene (5 bases). The CDR3 runs to 15 residues. CDR1 and CDR2 (germline): LNHDA, SQIVND (reference sequence). The V and J ends lost 3 bases and 4 bases respectively, with 13 bases between them. CDR3 sequence: CASSMVTRGNQPQHF. The CDR3 DNA sequence: TGTGCCAGTAGTATGGTGACAAGGGGAAATCAGCCCCAGCATTTT.

This clone appeared once. The J gene is TRBJ1-6, the V gene TRBV4-2; 7 bases fit TRBD1. The CDR3 is 16 residues long. J lost 7 bases, V lost 3 bases, and 9 bases had no gene match. CDR1 and CDR2 from the germline V gene are LGHNA and YNFKEQ. CDR3 nucleotides: TGTGCCAGCAGCCAGGGACAGTTGGTGGGGAATTCACCCCTCCACTTT. Translation gives CASSQGQLVGNSPLHF.

The chain carries TRBV6-5 and TRBJ2-7; 9 positions agree with TRBD2. CDR1 is MNHEY and CDR2 is SVGAGI in the germline V gene. This CDR3 comprises 15 residues. J gave up 6 bases and V 1 base, and 7 bases lay outside the gene matches. The CDR3 DNA reads as TGTGCCAGCAGTTACTTCCTTAGCGGGAGAGCCGAGCAGTACTTC. Amino acids: CASSYFLSGRAEQYF.

The CDR3 DNA follows: TGTGCCAGCAGCTCGCCGGAGGGGCGATTTTCCATGAACACTGAAGCTTTCTTT. Its protein product is CASSSPEGRFSMNTEAFF. J is TRBJ1-1 and V is TRBV7-9, with D possibly matching TRBD1 (5 bases). CDR1 is SEHNR and CDR2 is FQNEAQ in the germline V gene (reference sequence). The CDR3 runs 18 residues. The germline V and J ends were trimmed by 4 bases and 0 bases, with 21 bases remaining between them.

This clone was seen a single time. The chain uses TRBV19 and TRBJ1-1; tentative D call: TRBD1 (5 bases). Germline V gene lookup returns CDR1 LNHDA and CDR2 SQIVND (reference sequence). The CDR3 spans 13 residues. V lost 7 bases and J 4 bases, leaving 13 bases between the germline ends. CDR3 residues: CASISAQGTEAFF. The CDR3 region has the DNA TGTGCCAGTATCTCCGCCCAGGGCACTGAAGCTTTCTTT.